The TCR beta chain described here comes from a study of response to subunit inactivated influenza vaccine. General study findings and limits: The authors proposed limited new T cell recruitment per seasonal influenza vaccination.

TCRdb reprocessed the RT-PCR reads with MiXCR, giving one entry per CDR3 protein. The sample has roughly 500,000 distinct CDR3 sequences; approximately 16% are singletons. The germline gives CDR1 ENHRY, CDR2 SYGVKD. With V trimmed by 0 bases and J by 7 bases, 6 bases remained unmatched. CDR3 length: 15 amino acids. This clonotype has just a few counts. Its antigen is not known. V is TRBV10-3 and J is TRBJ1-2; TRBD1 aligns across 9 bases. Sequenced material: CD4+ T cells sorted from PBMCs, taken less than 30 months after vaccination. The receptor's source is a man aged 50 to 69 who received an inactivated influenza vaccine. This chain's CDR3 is CAISESKGTGFGYTF. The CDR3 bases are TGTGCCATCAGTGAGTCGAAGGGGACAGGGTTTGGCTACACCTTC.